The clone carrying this T cell receptor (beta chain) was detected only a few times. The antigen is unknown. This may come from a read error, since a much larger clone is one base off. cDNA libraries for TCR beta contained unique molecular identifiers. TCRdb re-called the PCR reads with MiXCR, one entry per CDR3 protein. The repertoire holds hundreds of thousands of distinct CDR3 sequences, with roughly 35% as singletons. This entry comes from a study of post-analysis software for immune sequencing data. The study, taken as a whole, reports: Elevated frequency relative to controls characterized four or five TRBV segments in patients, TRBV5-6, TRBV5-1 and TRBV20-1 among them.

Germline V gene lookup returns CDR1 SGHRS and CDR2 YFSETQ. The CDR3 runs 13 residues. This clonotype was obtained from a girl aged 10 to 17 with multiple sclerosis. Sequenced material: blood. The chain employs TRBV5-1 and TRBJ1-1; D call uncertain. The CDR3 loop reads CASSLGENTGAFF. CDR3 coding DNA: TGCGCCAGCAGCTTGGGGGAGAACACTGGAGCTTTCTTT.